The clone carrying this T cell receptor (beta chain) was seen ten or more times. Its cognate antigen is unknown. The sample is drawn from a study of T cells in Graves' hyperthyroidism and ophthalmopathy. Findings and caveats of the study: From stable hyperthyroidism, ophthalmopathy was set apart by a 13 V-J model.

V was clipped by 3 bases and J by 4 bases; unmatched bases: 10. This CDR3 comprises 16 residues. CDR1 is DFQATT, CDR2 SNEGSKA, per germline (reference sequence). RNA transcripts yielded amplified TCR beta CDR3 regions. Initially, a first-round RT-PCR of the TCR CDR3 employed the HTBI primer set. TCRdb processed the multiplex PCR reads anew with MiXCR; each CDR3 protein has one entry. The data show approximately 370,000 distinct CDR3 sequences, with roughly 17% seen just once and approximately 33% held by the top ten. The genes are TRBV20-1 and TRBJ2-5; 11 nucleotides agree with TRBD2. The receptor was derived from a woman aged 30 to 39 with Graves' hyperthyroidism that later progressed to Graves' ophthalmopathy. Sequencing used blood. Here the CDR3 reads CSASDPSGGTIETQYF. The CDR3, as DNA: TGCAGTGCTAGTGACCCTAGCGGGGGGACGATAGAGACCCAGTACTTC.